This T cell receptor (beta chain) is from a study of identical twins. Study conclusions and caveats: Sharing of beta out-of-frame sequences by twins showed a weaker excess. A cross-sectional statistical analysis, not follow-up of the same donors, supported the conclusions.

Turning to this clonotype: Its target is not known.

CDR1 and CDR2 from the germline V gene are ENHRY and SYGVKD. After removal of 0 bases from V and 4 bases from J, the junction contained 8 bases not matched to a gene. The CDR3 covers 18 residues. All donors comprised healthy Caucasians. Template switching added a universal primer site; cDNA carried unique molecular identifiers. TCRdb re-called the 5' RACE reads with MiXCR, one entry per CDR3 protein. The sample consists of 450,000 to 650,000 distinct CDR3 sequences, over 8.5% of them appearing once. These same records also appear under a second study, on yellow fever vaccine responses in identical twins.

Sequenced input: PBMCs. The V gene is TRBV10-3, the J gene TRBJ2-3, with TRBD2 matching 12 bases. This sequence was found in a woman younger than 35 in good health. CDR3 region: CAISESTASGRAADTQYF. The CDR3 DNA reads as TGTGCCATCAGTGAGTCGACCGCTAGCGGGAGGGCCGCAGATACGCAGTATTTT.